This record looks at one TCR beta chain sequence and its context. What it recognizes is unknown. Sequenced by immunoSEQ multiplex PCR; TCRdb stores in-frame clones only, minus some. The sample holds roughly 2,100 clones, 70% to 90% seen once. Repertoires were sampled repeatedly during chemoradiotherapy. This record comes from a study of chemoradiotherapy in HPV16-positive cancers. Study overall: Candidate HPV-specific clones and shared TCR motifs came from a couple of HPV16-positive patients. Study findings and constraints: HPV-responsive T-cell expansion during chemoradiotherapy was linked to improved recurrence-free survival in HPV16-positive patients. Candidate HPV-specific clones and E7-related TCR motifs grew in tumor during treatment.

The material was tumor tissue, obtained from a patient who underwent chemoradiotherapy. The TCR comes from a human donor with HPV-associated anogenital cancer.

The CDR3 spells CASSRDRVGALDEQFF. CDR3 nucleotides: TGTGCCAGCAGCCGAGATAGGGTGGGTGCGTTGGATGAGCAGTTCTTC. The J gene is TRBJ2-1, the V gene TRBV4-2, with unresolved D. Trimming removed 4 bases from V and 8 bases from J, with 21 bases in between. CDR1 is LGHNA and CDR2 is YNFKEQ in the germline V gene. The CDR3 is 16 amino acids.